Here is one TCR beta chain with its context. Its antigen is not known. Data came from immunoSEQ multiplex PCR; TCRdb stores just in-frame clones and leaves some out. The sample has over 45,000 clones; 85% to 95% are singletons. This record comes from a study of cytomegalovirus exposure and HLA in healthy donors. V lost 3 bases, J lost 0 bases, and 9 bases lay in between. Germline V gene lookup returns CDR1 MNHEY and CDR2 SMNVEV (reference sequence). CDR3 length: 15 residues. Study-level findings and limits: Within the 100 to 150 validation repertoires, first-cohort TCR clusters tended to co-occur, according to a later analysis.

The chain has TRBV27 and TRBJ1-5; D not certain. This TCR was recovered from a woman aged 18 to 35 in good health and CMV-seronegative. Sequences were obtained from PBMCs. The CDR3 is CASSFSGYSNQPQHF. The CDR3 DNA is TGTGCCAGCAGTTTCTCAGGATATAGCAATCAGCCCCAGCATTTT.